These 13 T cell receptor beta chains were all obtained from the same sample, sequenced in a study of cytomegalovirus exposure and HLA in healthy donors. This PCR relied on a set of 60 Vbeta primers and 13 Jbeta primers. Method: immunoSEQ multiplex PCR; TCRdb's copy keeps in-frame clones and lacks some. The table shows 150,000 to 200,000 clones, with 70% to 90% occurring only once. Sequencing was performed on PBMCs. Receptor source: a man aged 18 to 30 in good health and CMV-seropositive.

The chain employs TRBV29-1 and TRBJ2-3; weak D call: TRBD1 (6 bases). Trimming shortened V by 4 bases and J by 2 bases, and 13 bases separated the two germline ends. The germline V gene has CDR1 SQVTM and CDR2 ANQGSEA. The length of the CDR3 is 14 residues. CDR3 in amino acids: CSVATGRFTDTQYF. CDR3 DNA sequence: TGCAGCGTTGCGACAGGCCGATTCACAGATACGCAGTATTTT.

The rearrangement joins TRBV9 to TRBJ2-5, with 9 bases aligning to TRBD2. Germline values: CDR1 SGDLS, CDR2 YYNGEE. The CDR3 length is 13 residues. Germline trimming cut 2 bases from V and 4 bases from J; bases unmatched to any gene: 0. CDR3 in amino acids: CASSVRGGETQYF. The CDR3 nucleotides read TGTGCCAGCAGCGTGCGGGGGGGAGAGACCCAGTACTTC.

This sequence joins TRBV30 and TRBJ1-1; D is undetermined. V gave up 0 bases and J gave up 9 bases, with 8 bases separating them. Looked up from germline, CDR1 is GTSNPN and CDR2 is SVGIG (reference sequence). CDR3 length: 11 residues. The CDR3 region has the DNA TGTGCCTGGAGTGTGGAGGCCAAAGCTTTCTTT. Translating gives CAWSVEAKAFF.

J is TRBJ2-3 and V is TRBV6-5, with 8 bases identical to TRBD1. V was clipped by 5 bases and J by 4 bases; unmatched bases: 5. Per germline, CDR1 MNHEY and CDR2 SVGAGI. The CDR3 has 14 residues. This chain's CDR3 is CASSGDRGADTQYF. The CDR3 nucleotides read TGTGCCAGCAGTGGCGACAGGGGCGCAGATACGCAGTATTTT.

This clone was counted only a few times. The J gene is TRBJ2-7, the V gene TRBV10-3, with D tentatively TRBD2 (5 bases). The germline CDR1 and CDR2 sequences are ENHRY and SYGVKD. This CDR3 spans 15 amino acids. Trimming pared 6 bases from V and 7 bases from J, leaving 22 bases between. CDR3 amino acids: CAIRDAAGSAGEQYF. DNA for the CDR3: TGTGCCATCAGGGACGCCGCGGGCTCCGCTGGAGAGCAGTACTTC.

The V call is TRBV9, the J call TRBJ2-1; 12 bases match TRBD2. Trimming removed 4 bases from V and 7 bases from J; junction bases left unmatched: 12. This CDR3 is built from 17 residues. The germline V gene encodes CDR1 SGDLS and CDR2 YYNGEE. The CDR3 DNA sequence: TGTGCCAGCAGCCGGGGAGCTAGCGGGGGGGCTGGGAATGAGCAGTTCTTC. Encoded protein: CASSRGASGGAGNEQFF.

V usage is TRBV29-1 and J usage is TRBJ1-2, with 10 bases identical to TRBD1. In germline, CDR1 is SQVTM, CDR2 ANQGSEA. CDR3 length: 13 amino acids. V shed 6 bases and J 7 bases; nucleotides not matched to a gene: 8. DNA for the CDR3: TGCAGCGTCGATGGACAGGGGGGGCCTGGCTACACCTTC. It translates to CSVDGQGGPGYTF.

The chain carries TRBV2 and TRBJ2-5, with TRBD1 matching 10 bases. The J call may not be correct, given that the DNA end is closer to TRBJ2-7. The CDR3 totals 14 residues. Germline values: CDR1 SNHLY, CDR2 FYNNEI. The CDR3 here is CASSGQGGSYEQYF. In DNA, the CDR3 is TGTGCCAGCAGCGGACAGGGGGGATCTTACGAGCAGTACTTC.

The genes are TRBV5-4 and TRBJ2-3, with TRBD2 identical over 7 bases. V shed 0 bases and J 2 bases; nucleotides not matched to a gene: 6. CDR1 and CDR2 (germline): SGHNT, YYREEE (reference sequence). This CDR3 has 16 amino acids. The CDR3 sequence is CASSLGGGPNTDTQYF. The CDR3 nucleotides read TGTGCCAGCAGCTTGGGCGGGGGTCCAAACACAGATACGCAGTATTTT.

As DNA, the CDR3 is TGTGCTACACGGCGGGGAGAGACCCAGTACTTC. Amino acid sequence: CATRRGETQYF. This chain connects TRBV25-1 to TRBJ2-5; perhaps TRBD2 as D (6 bases). This CDR3 region has 11 residues. Germline V gene sequence: CDR1 MGHDK, CDR2 SYGVNS.

A few counts support this clone. The sample carries other DNA sequences with the same CDR3. V and J are TRBV18 and TRBJ1-1, with TRBD1 as a possible D gene (5 bases). Trimming cost V 3 bases and J 0 bases, with 5 bases left between them. CDR1 and CDR2 from the germline V gene are KGHSH and LQKENI. The CDR3 spans 13 residues. CDR3 protein: CASSPGLNTEAFF. CDR3 nucleotides: TGTGCCAGCTCACCGGGGCTGAACACTGAAGCTTTCTTT.

V is TRBV25-1 and J is TRBJ2-5; D is unclear. The better agreement between TRBJ2-7 and the DNA end casts doubt on the J call. Germline CDR1 MGHDK, CDR2 SYGVNS. The CDR3 extends over 11 amino acids. The DNA for the CDR3 is TGTGCCAGCAGTTCCCTTTACGAGCAGTACTTC. It yields the protein CASSSLYEQYF.

V usage is TRBV27 and J usage is TRBJ1-1, with 9 nucleotides matching TRBD1. The trim removed 0 bases at V and 5 bases at J, leaving 4 bases unmatched. This CDR3 region has 15 residues. The V gene's germline CDR1 is MNHEY and CDR2 SMNVEV (reference sequence). The CDR3 DNA is TGTGCCAGCAGTTTATCCGACAGGGGGTGGACTGAAGCTTTCTTT. Amino acids: CASSLSDRGWTEAFF.